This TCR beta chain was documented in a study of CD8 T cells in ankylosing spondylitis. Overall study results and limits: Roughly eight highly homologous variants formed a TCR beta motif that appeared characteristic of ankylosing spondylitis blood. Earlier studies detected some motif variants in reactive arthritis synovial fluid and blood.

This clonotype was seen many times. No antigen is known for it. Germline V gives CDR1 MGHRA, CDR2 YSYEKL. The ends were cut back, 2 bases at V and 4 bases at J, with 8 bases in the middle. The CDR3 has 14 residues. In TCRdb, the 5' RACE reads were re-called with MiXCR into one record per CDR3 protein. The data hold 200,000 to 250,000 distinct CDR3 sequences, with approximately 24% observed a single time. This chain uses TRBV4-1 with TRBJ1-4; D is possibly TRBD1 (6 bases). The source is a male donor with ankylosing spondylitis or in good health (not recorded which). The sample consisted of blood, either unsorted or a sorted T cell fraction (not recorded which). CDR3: CASSQTGINEKLFF. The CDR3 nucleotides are TGCGCCAGCAGCCAAACAGGGATTAATGAAAAACTGTTTTTT.